The 3 T cell receptor beta chains below all came from one sample that was sequenced in a study of CD8+ T cells in alopecia areata. Following RNA extraction, reverse transcription yielded cDNA that acted as the sequencing template. Data came from immunoSEQ multiplex PCR; TCRdb stores just in-frame clones and leaves some out. The profile covers around 290,000 clones, none occurring a single time. The sorting of pooled cutaneous lymph node cells relied on CD4, CD8alpha, NKG2D, NKG2ACE and other markers. Source material: CD4+ T cells sorted from a lymph node. All receptors come from a C3H/HeJ mouse with alopecia areata. Mouse strain MHC haplotype: H2-k.

This clone was seen more than once but under ten times. The gene names here belong to mouse. The read terminates 4 residues before the CDR3 end, so the remaining end is supplied by the germline J gene. Within the sample, other DNA sequences also encode this same CDR3. The chain couples TRBV19 to TRBJ2-2; 8 bases map to TRBD1. V trimming: 3 bases; J trimming: 2 bases; junction bases outside the gene matches: 0. Germline V CDR1 and CDR2: FNHDT, SITEND (reference sequence). The CDR3 extends over 14 amino acids. Incomplete CDR3 DNA: TGTGCCAGCAGTAGACAGGGGAACACCGGG. Its translation is CASSRQGNTG. The whole CDR3 protein is CASSRQGNTGQLYF.

This clone was seen a handful of times. Gene names refer to mouse genes. The read gets to within 4 residues of the CDR3 end, and the germline J gene fills in the rest. Other DNA sequences in the sample encode the same CDR3. The V call is TRBV13-1, the J call TRBJ2-7; 10 nucleotides agree with TRBD2. There are 15 residues in the CDR3. Germline V gene sequence: CDR1 NSHNY, CDR2 SYGAGN. Trimming removed 0 bases from V and 3 bases from J; junction bases left unmatched: 3. The CDR3: CASSDAGLGDYEQYF. Incomplete CDR3 DNA: TGTGCCAGCAGTGATGCCGGACTGGGGGACTAT.

This clone was picked up a small number of times. Gene names denote mouse genes. The read halts 4 residues ahead of the CDR3 end, with the missing end drawn from the germline J gene. V gene TRBV13-1 combines with J gene TRBJ2-2; D gene unclear. The germline CDR1 and CDR2 sequences are NSHNY and SYGAGN. V was trimmed by 0 bases and J by 2 bases, leaving 2 bases between them. The CDR3 sequence is 13 residues long. CDR3 DNA (partial): TGTGCCAGCAGTGATGTGAACACCGGG. Translation: CASSDVNTG. The whole CDR3 is CASSDVNTGQLYF.